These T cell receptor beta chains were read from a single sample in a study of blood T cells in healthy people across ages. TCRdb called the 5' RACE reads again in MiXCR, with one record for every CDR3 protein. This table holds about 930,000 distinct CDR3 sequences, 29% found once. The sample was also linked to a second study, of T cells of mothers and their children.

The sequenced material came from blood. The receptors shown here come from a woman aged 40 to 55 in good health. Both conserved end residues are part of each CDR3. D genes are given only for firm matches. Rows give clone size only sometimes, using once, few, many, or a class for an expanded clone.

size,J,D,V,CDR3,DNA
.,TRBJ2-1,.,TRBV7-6,CASSLAWVRRYNEQFF,TGTGCCAGCAGCTTAGCGTGGGTACGGCGCTACAATGAGCAGTTCTTC
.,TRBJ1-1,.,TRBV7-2,CASSLAGRYTSTEAFF,TGTGCCAGCAGCTTAGCAGGGAGGTACACTAGCACTGAAGCTTTCTTT
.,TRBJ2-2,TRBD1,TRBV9,CASSKGQGPSGELFF,TGTGCCAGCAGTAAGGGACAGGGGCCTAGCGGGGAGCTGTTTTTT
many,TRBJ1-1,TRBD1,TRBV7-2,CASSSHRRQGNTEAFF,TGTGCCAGCAGCTCCCATAGAAGACAGGGGAACACTGAAGCTTTCTTT
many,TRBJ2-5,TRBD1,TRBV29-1,CSAYRDRGETQYF,TGCAGCGCCTACCGGGACAGGGGGGAGACCCAGTACTTC
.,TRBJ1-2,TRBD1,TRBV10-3,CAIRGTGSNYDYTF,TGTGCCATCAGAGGGACAGGATCAAACTATGACTACACCTTC
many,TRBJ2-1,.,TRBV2,CASYEAETGNEQFF,TGTGCCAGCTATGAGGCAGAAACTGGGAATGAGCAGTTCTTC
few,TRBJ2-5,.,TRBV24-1,CATSVKTGIPLYQETQYF,TGTGCCACCAGTGTGAAAACCGGGATCCCCTTATACCAAGAGACCCAGTACTTC
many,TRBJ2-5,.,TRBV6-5,CASSYGGGEETQYF,TGTGCCAGCAGTTATGGGGGTGGAGAAGAGACCCAGTACTTC
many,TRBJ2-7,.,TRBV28,CASSLNPLWSNSYEQYF,TGTGCCAGCAGTTTGAATCCCCTATGGAGTAACAGCTACGAGCAGTACTTC
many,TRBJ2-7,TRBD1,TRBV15,CATSRDRTGTYEQYF,TGTGCCACCAGCAGAGACAGGACAGGGACCTACGAGCAGTACTTC
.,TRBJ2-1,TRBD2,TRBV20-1,CSARGGTSGLYNEQFF,TGCAGTGCACGGGGCGGGACTAGCGGCCTCTACAATGAGCAGTTCTTC
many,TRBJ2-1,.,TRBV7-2,CASSLEKVDEQFF,TGTGCCAGCAGCTTAGAAAAGGTTGATGAGCAGTTCTTC
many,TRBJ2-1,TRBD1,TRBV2,CATRQGGYNEQFF,TGTGCCACTAGACAGGGGGGATACAATGAGCAGTTCTTC
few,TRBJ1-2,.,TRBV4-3,CASSQEEGTPVTF,TGCGCCAGCAGCCAAGAAGAGGGGACGCCGGTCACCTTC
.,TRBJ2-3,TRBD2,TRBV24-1,CATSDLRAGGLDTQYF,TGTGCCACCAGTGATTTGCGAGCGGGGGGTTTGGATACGCAGTATTTT
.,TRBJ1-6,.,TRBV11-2,CASSLDRVGSPLHF,TGTGCCAGCAGCTTAGACCGGGTAGGATCACCCCTCCACTTT
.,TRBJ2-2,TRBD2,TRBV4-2,CASSQERGLASTGELFF,TGTGCCAGCAGCCAAGAACGGGGACTAGCCAGCACCGGGGAGCTGTTTTTT
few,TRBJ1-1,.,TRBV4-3,CASSQGEWGEAFF,TGCGCCAGCAGCCAGGGCGAATGGGGTGAAGCTTTCTTT
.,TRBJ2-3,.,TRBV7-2,CASILEGRTDTQYF,.
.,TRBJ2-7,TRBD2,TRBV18,CASFVSGNYEQYF,TGTGCCAGCTTTGTCAGCGGGAACTACGAGCAGTACTTC
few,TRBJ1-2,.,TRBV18,CASSRGTPQTSGYTF,TGTGCCAGCTCACGAGGGACCCCCCAAACTAGTGGCTACACCTTC
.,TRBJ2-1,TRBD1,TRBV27,CASRGDSRYNEQFF,TGTGCCAGCAGGGGGGACAGTCGCTACAATGAGCAGTTCTTC
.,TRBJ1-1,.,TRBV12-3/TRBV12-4,CASRLNRDTETFF,TGTGCCAGCAGGCTCAACAGGGACACTGAAACTTTCTTT
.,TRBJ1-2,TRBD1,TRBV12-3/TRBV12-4,CASSSWTGGKDGYTF,TGTGCCAGCAGCTCGTGGACAGGGGGAAAGGATGGCTACACCTTC
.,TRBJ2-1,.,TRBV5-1,CASSLLWGAEAYNEQFF,TGCGCCAGCAGCTTGTTATGGGGGGCGGAGGCCTACAATGAGCAGTTCTTC
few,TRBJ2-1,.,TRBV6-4,CANSDSVGGASNEQFF,TGTGCCAACAGTGACTCGGTGGGGGGGGCCTCCAATGAGCAGTTCTTC
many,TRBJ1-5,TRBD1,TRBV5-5,CASSYTGTGSNQPQHF,TGTGCCAGCAGTTATACCGGGACAGGGAGCAATCAGCCCCAGCATTTT